The rows below give T cell receptor beta chains drawn from one sample of a study of blood T cell repertoires in COVID-19. Here immunoSEQ multiplex PCR was the method, and the copy in TCRdb shows in-frame clones only, minus some. The table shows 180,000 or so clones, with 89% occurring only once. The sequencing input was PBMCs or T cells enriched from blood (not recorded which). These receptors all come from a woman in her late teens or twenties who had recovered from COVID-19. Both conserved end residues are part of each CDR3. Each record gives: V gene, J gene, D gene, clone size, CDR3 protein, CDR3 DNA. The D gene is left open where the match is weak. Clone size, where shown, is once, few, many, or a class for clones that have expanded.

v_gene: TRBV5-1; j_gene: TRBJ1-2; d_gene: TRBD1; abundance: once; CDR3aa: CASSLGDRNYGYTF; CDR3nt: TGCGCCAGCAGCTTGGGGGACAGAAACTATGGCTACACCTTC
v_gene: TRBV4-1; j_gene: TRBJ2-1; d_gene: NA; abundance: NA; CDR3aa: CASSPLGPAEQFF; CDR3nt: TGCGCCAGCAGCCCACTGGGGCCCGCGGAGCAGTTCTTC
v_gene: TRBV27; j_gene: TRBJ1-2; d_gene: TRBD1; abundance: NA; CDR3aa: CASSPTGDYGYTF; CDR3nt: TGTGCCAGCAGTCCGACAGGGGACTATGGCTACACCTTC
v_gene: TRBV19; j_gene: TRBJ2-2; d_gene: NA; abundance: NA; CDR3aa: CASSINGRHKTGELFF; CDR3nt: TGTGCCAGTAGTATAAACGGAAGACACAAAACCGGGGAGCTGTTTTTT
v_gene: TRBV7-2; j_gene: TRBJ2-6; d_gene: NA; abundance: NA; CDR3aa: CASSPRQTAGANVLTF; CDR3nt: TGTGCCAGCAGCCCCCGACAGACTGCAGGGGCCAACGTCCTGACTTTC
v_gene: TRBV6-5; j_gene: TRBJ2-7; d_gene: TRBD2; abundance: NA; CDR3aa: CASSSRTSSEQYF; CDR3nt: TGTGCCAGCAGTTCGCGGACTAGTTCCGAGCAGTACTTC
v_gene: TRBV19; j_gene: TRBJ1-2; d_gene: NA; abundance: NA; CDR3aa: CASREGGIYGYTF; CDR3nt: TGTGCCAGTAGAGAGGGGGGGATCTATGGCTACACCTTC
v_gene: TRBV28; j_gene: TRBJ2-1; d_gene: NA; abundance: NA; CDR3aa: CASSLGLKQFF; CDR3nt: TGTGCCAGCAGTTTAGGCCTTAAGCAGTTCTTC
v_gene: TRBV10-1; j_gene: TRBJ2-5; d_gene: TRBD2; abundance: NA; CDR3aa: CASSESNTGGQETQYF; CDR3nt: TGCGCCAGCAGTGAGTCGAACACGGGGGGACAAGAGACCCAGTACTTC
v_gene: TRBV7-2; j_gene: TRBJ2-5; d_gene: NA; abundance: NA; CDR3aa: CASSPTRGRGETQYF; CDR3nt: TGTGCCAGCAGCCCCACCCGGGGGCGGGGGGAGACCCAGTACTTC
v_gene: TRBV2; j_gene: TRBJ2-6; d_gene: TRBD2; abundance: NA; CDR3aa: CAGRLAGSFSGANVLTF; CDR3nt: TGTGCCGGTAGACTAGCGGGATCATTCTCTGGGGCCAACGTCCTGACTTTC
v_gene: TRBV2; j_gene: TRBJ2-4; d_gene: NA; abundance: NA; CDR3aa: CASTLAKNIQYF; CDR3nt: TGTGCCAGCACTTTAGCCAAAAACATTCAGTACTTC
v_gene: TRBV19; j_gene: TRBJ2-4; d_gene: TRBD1; abundance: NA; CDR3aa: CASSSRQGAGGDIQYF; CDR3nt: TGTGCCAGTAGTTCCCGACAGGGGGCCGGGGGGGACATTCAGTACTTC
v_gene: TRBV7-9; j_gene: TRBJ2-3; d_gene: NA; abundance: NA; CDR3aa: CASSFRASNTDTQYF; CDR3nt: TGTGCCAGCAGCTTTCGTGCTAGCAACACAGATACGCAGTATTTT
v_gene: TRBV27; j_gene: TRBJ1-1; d_gene: NA; abundance: NA; CDR3aa: CASSTSRIPTEAFF; CDR3nt: TGTGCCAGCAGTACTAGCAGGATCCCCACTGAAGCTTTCTTT
v_gene: TRBV2; j_gene: TRBJ1-1; d_gene: NA; abundance: NA; CDR3aa: CASSEARNPMAEAFF; CDR3nt: TGTGCCAGCAGTGAAGCGCGGAATCCCATGGCTGAAGCTTTCTTT
v_gene: TRBV7-8; j_gene: TRBJ2-5; d_gene: TRBD1; abundance: NA; CDR3aa: CASGRTGQYF; CDR3nt: TGTGCCAGCGGGAGGACAGGGCAGTACTTC
v_gene: TRBV7-9; j_gene: TRBJ2-7; d_gene: NA; abundance: NA; CDR3aa: CASSPPSDEQYF; CDR3nt: TGTGCCAGCAGCCCCCCCTCCGACGAGCAGTACTTC
v_gene: TRBV7-3; j_gene: TRBJ2-3; d_gene: NA; abundance: NA; CDR3aa: CASSPQSGYTDTQYF; CDR3nt: TGTGCCAGCAGCCCCCAGAGCGGTTACACAGATACGCAGTATTTT
v_gene: TRBV5-1; j_gene: TRBJ2-2; d_gene: TRBD1; abundance: NA; CDR3aa: CASIQGADGELFF; CDR3nt: TGCGCCAGCATACAGGGGGCCGACGGGGAGCTGTTTTTT
v_gene: TRBV14; j_gene: TRBJ2-2; d_gene: TRBD1; abundance: NA; CDR3aa: CASSLGDRSTGELFF; CDR3nt: TGTGCCAGCAGCCTCGGGGACAGAAGCACCGGGGAGCTGTTTTTT
v_gene: TRBV5-1; j_gene: TRBJ2-1; d_gene: TRBD2; abundance: NA; CDR3aa: CASRGGVGLAGARYNEQFF; CDR3nt: TGCGCCAGCAGGGGAGGGGTCGGACTAGCGGGAGCGAGATACAATGAGCAGTTCTTC